This TCR beta chain is drawn from a study of control samples from healthy donors and cancer patients. Only in-frame clones appear in the TCRdb table, and some are missing; sequencing was by immunoSEQ multiplex PCR. The table has about 140,000 clones, around 94% seen once. V was pared by 6 bases and J by 3 bases, with 6 bases between. The CDR3 loop spans 12 amino acids. Germline V gene data show CDR1 as SNHLY and CDR2 as FYNNEI. This TCR came from a man aged 35 to 55 in good health. The sequenced sample was blood. J is TRBJ1-5 and V is TRBV2; D remains unclear. The CDR3 loop reads CASRDYNQPQHF. The CDR3 DNA sequence: TGTGCCAGCAGGGACTACAATCAGCCCCAGCATTTT.